One sample yielded the 14 T cell receptor beta chains listed below, sequenced in a study of shared clonotypes between healthy human individuals. TCRdb's table, derived via immunoSEQ multiplex PCR, lists solely in-frame clones and lacks some. Of about 490,000 clones detected, approximately 81% appear once; the ten largest clones hold over 9.5%. The source material was PBMCs. The receptors were gathered from a woman aged 35 to 49 in good health. Some clones in this sample may be carry-over from other donors' samples.

A note on this clone: With a far larger clone one base away, a read error is the likely cause. The same CDR3 arises from other DNA sequences in this sample as well. The gene calls are TRBV27 and TRBJ2-7; no reliable D call. The CDR3 runs to 13 residues. Germline CDR1 and CDR2: MNHEY and SMNVEV (reference sequence). The CDR3 loop reads CASGVGKTYEQYF. The CDR3, as DNA: TGTGCCAGCGGGGTGGGGAAAACCTACGAACAGTACTTC.

The chain's CDR3 is CATGSGGKLFF. The CDR3 DNA sequence: TGTGCCACCGGTTCAGGTGGCAAACTGTTTTTT. The rearrangement joins TRBV27 to TRBJ1-4; D not resolved. CDR3 length equals 11 residues. V was clipped by 10 bases and J by 11 bases, with 14 bases between them. Per the germline V gene, CDR1 is MNHEY and CDR2 is SMNVEV (reference sequence).

This chain uses TRBV10-2 with TRBJ1-1, with D possibly TRBD1 on 5 matching bases. From germline, CDR1 is WSHSY and CDR2 SAAADI. V lost 7 bases and J 0 bases, leaving 9 bases between the germline ends. The length of the CDR3 is 13 residues. CDR3 sequence (DNA): TGCGCCAGCATGACACAGGTGAACACTGAAGCTTTCTTT. Amino acid sequence: CASMTQVNTEAFF.

This clone was seen at least ten times. This chain links TRBV28 with TRBJ1-4, with 10 bases lining up with TRBD1. The CDR3 has 15 residues. CDR1 and CDR2 from the germline V gene are MDHEN and SYDVKM. V gave up 5 bases and J gave up 5 bases; unmatched junction bases: 5. In DNA form, the CDR3 reads TGTGCCAGCAGTAAAGGACAGGGGGGGAATGAAAAACTGTTTTTT. Amino acid sequence: CASSKGQGGNEKLFF.

The rearrangement links TRBV27 to TRBJ2-5; 8 nucleotides match TRBD1. The V segment lost 4 bases and the J segment 5 bases; nucleotides outside the gene matches: 6. The CDR3 has 14 residues. Germline V gene lookup returns CDR1 MNHEY and CDR2 SMNVEV (reference sequence). CDR3 residues: CASSSDREMETQYF. The CDR3 nucleotides are TGTGCCAGCAGTTCGGACAGGGAGATGGAGACCCAGTACTTC.

With regard to this clone: The likely explanation is a read error, given a far larger clone one base away. The same CDR3 can be traced to other DNA sequences in this sample. This chain connects TRBV2 to TRBJ2-7; TRBD2 matches at 13 bases. The ends lost 4 bases at V and 5 bases at J; junction bases unmatched: 5. The length of the CDR3 is 15 residues. Germline lookup yields CDR1 SNHLY and CDR2 FYNNEI. The CDR3 DNA reads TGTGCCAGCAGTGTACTAGCGGGAGGGTTCGACGAGCAGTACTTC. This codes for CASSVLAGGFDEQYF. Drawing the rest from reference TRBV2 and TRBJ2-7, the complete variable domain is EPEVTQTPSHQVTQMGQEVILRCVPISNHLYFYWYRQILGQKVEFLVSFYNNEISEKSEIFDDQFSVERPDGSNFTLKIRSTKLEDSAMYFCASSVLAGGFDEQYFGPGTRLTVT.

This clone has a handful of counts. The chain uses TRBV7-9 and TRBJ1-1; D is unresolved. The CDR3 consists of 16 residues. CDR1 SEHNR and CDR2 FQNEAQ come from the germline V gene (reference sequence). V was cut by 2 bases and J by 1 base, with 14 bases left in between. The CDR3 region has the DNA TGTGCCAGCAGCTTAAGTTATCTAACCTCGAACACTGAAGCTTTCTTT. It translates to CASSLSYLTSNTEAFF.

The chain has TRBV6-4 and TRBJ2-3; 10 nucleotides agree with TRBD1. CDR1 and CDR2 from the germline V gene are MRHNA and SNTAGT. CDR3 length: 15 amino acids. The V segment lost 5 bases and the J segment 1 base; nucleotides outside the gene matches: 3. The chain's CDR3 is CASSTGTGGTDTQYF. CDR3 DNA: TGTGCCAGCAGTACCGGGACAGGGGGCACAGATACGCAGTATTTT.

This clone came up many times. Other nucleotide sequences in the sample specify the same CDR3. The chain carries TRBV10-3 and TRBJ2-3; D is unresolved. This CDR3 is 14 amino acids long. Trimming removed 3 bases at V and 2 bases at J, with 9 bases between. CDR1 is ENHRY, CDR2 SYGVKD, per germline. CDR3 region: CAISEVGYTDTQYF. The CDR3 region has the DNA TGTGCCATCAGTGAAGTCGGATACACAGATACGCAGTATTTT.

The chain couples TRBV28 to TRBJ1-3; D not resolved. V was clipped by 3 bases and J by 3 bases, with 12 bases between them. CDR3 length equals 15 residues. The germline V gene encodes CDR1 MDHEN and CDR2 SYDVKM. The CDR3 is CASSFPTNRGNTIYF. The CDR3 DNA is TGTGCCAGCAGTTTCCCCACCAACCGTGGAAACACCATATATTTT.

The genes are TRBV28 and TRBJ2-7; D is ambiguous. Germline CDR1 is MDHEN and CDR2 is SYDVKM. V gave up 1 base and J gave up 3 bases, with 10 bases separating them. The CDR3 sequence is 14 residues long. The CDR3: CASSLLPRGYEQYF. Written as DNA, the CDR3 is TGTGCCAGCAGTTTATTGCCACGAGGCTACGAGCAGTACTTC.

CDR3 region: CASSLGANVLTF. The CDR3, as DNA: TGTGCCAGCAGCCTCGGGGCCAACGTCCTGACTTTC. The genes are TRBV9 and TRBJ2-6; the D is unclear. V lost 4 bases to trimming and J lost 4 bases, with 3 bases between them. The CDR3 consists of 12 residues. Germline CDR1 and CDR2: SGDLS and YYNGEE.

With respect to this clone: In the same sample, other DNA sequences code for this CDR3. V gene TRBV28 combines with J gene TRBJ1-1; no clear D gene. Per the germline V gene, CDR1 is MDHEN and CDR2 is SYDVKM. Trimming took 5 bases from V and 1 from J, leaving 8 bases between them. The CDR3 covers 13 residues. The CDR3: CASSPPRNTEAFF. CDR3 bases: TGTGCCAGCAGTCCCCCGAGGAACACTGAAGCTTTCTTT.

V usage is TRBV27 and J usage is TRBJ2-1; TRBD2 aligns across 8 bases. The CDR3 has 18 amino acids. The V gene end was trimmed by 1 base and the J gene end by 4 bases; junction bases not matched to a gene: 12. From germline, CDR1 is MNHEY and CDR2 SMNVEV (reference sequence). CDR3 in amino acids: CASSLFSSRGTRYNEQFF. Here the CDR3 DNA reads TGTGCCAGCAGTTTATTTTCCTCTCGGGGGACTAGGTACAATGAGCAGTTCTTC.